The clone carrying this TCR beta chain showed up many times. The TCR beta libraries were generated through quantitative 5'-RACE incorporating molecular barcodes. Each CDR3 protein is one row after TCRdb ran MiXCR on the 5' RACE reads. The repertoire holds 200,000 to 250,000 distinct CDR3 sequences, over 9.5% seen once, with around 3% in the top ten. The record originates from a study of CD8 T cells in ankylosing spondylitis. The sample was blood, either unsorted or a sorted T cell fraction (not recorded which). This clonotype was obtained from a male donor with ankylosing spondylitis or in good health (not recorded which).

This chain's CDR3 is CASSQPAMGAFF. The CDR3 DNA reads TGCGCCAGCAGCCAACCCGCTATGGGGGCTTTCTTT. The J gene is TRBJ1-1, the V gene TRBV4-1; unclear D gene. Germline V gene data show CDR1 as MGHRA and CDR2 as YSYEKL. Trimming left V 2 bases short and J 11 bases short, with 12 bases between. This CDR3 is built from 12 residues.